This paragraph covers one T cell receptor beta chain sequence. Its specificity is unknown. The donors were part of the validation cohort, which consisted of over a hundred subjects and was separate from the first cohort of 670 or so subjects. This record belongs to a study of cytomegalovirus exposure and HLA in healthy donors. Broader study findings: The study listed 164 cytomegalovirus-associated TCR beta chains.

Method: immunoSEQ multiplex PCR; TCRdb's copy keeps in-frame clones and lacks some. This table has 110,000 or so clones, 75% to 90% appearing once. The sequenced material came from PBMCs. This clonotype originated in a man between 18 and 35 years old in good health and CMV-seropositive.

CDR3 nucleotides: TGTGCCAGCAGCTTTCCAGACGGGGGGCAAAACACCATATATTTT. Translating it yields CASSFPDGGQNTIYF. The J gene is TRBJ1-3, the V gene TRBV11-2; a weak D match, TRBD1 (6 bases). Germline assignment: CDR1 SGHAT and CDR2 FQNNGV. V lost 3 bases and J 6 bases, leaving 15 bases between the germline ends. This CDR3 has 15 residues. The full variable domain, with the rest looked up from reference TRBV11-2 and TRBJ1-3, is EAGVAQSPRYKIIEKRQSVAFWCNPISGHATLYWYQQILGQGPKLLIQFQNNGVVDDSQLPKDRFSAERLKGVDSTLKIQPAKLEDSAVYLCASSFPDGGQNTIYFGEGSWLTVV.